Listed here is a single T cell receptor (beta chain). The source of the sample is a study of PD-L1 blockade in urothelial cancer. Turning to the study itself: Males with bladder-origin urothelial cancer made up about 85% of the 29 patients.

TCRdb's table, derived via immunoSEQ multiplex PCR, lists solely in-frame clones and lacks some. The repertoire holds roughly 20,000 clones, with 89% as singletons. Time point noted: pretreatment peripheral blood. Germline lookup yields CDR1 SGHKS and CDR2 YYEKEE (reference sequence). Trimming removed 4 bases at V and 4 bases at J, with 14 bases between. The CDR3 totals 14 residues. This clonotype originated in a man aged 70-80 years with urothelial cancer. The material sequenced was PBMCs, taken around atezolizumab (anti-PD-L1) treatment. The chain joins TRBV5-5 to TRBJ1-2; no clear D gene. This chain's CDR3 is CASSPPGITYGYTF. For the CDR3, the DNA is TGTGCCAGCAGCCCTCCCGGGATTACCTATGGCTACACCTTC.